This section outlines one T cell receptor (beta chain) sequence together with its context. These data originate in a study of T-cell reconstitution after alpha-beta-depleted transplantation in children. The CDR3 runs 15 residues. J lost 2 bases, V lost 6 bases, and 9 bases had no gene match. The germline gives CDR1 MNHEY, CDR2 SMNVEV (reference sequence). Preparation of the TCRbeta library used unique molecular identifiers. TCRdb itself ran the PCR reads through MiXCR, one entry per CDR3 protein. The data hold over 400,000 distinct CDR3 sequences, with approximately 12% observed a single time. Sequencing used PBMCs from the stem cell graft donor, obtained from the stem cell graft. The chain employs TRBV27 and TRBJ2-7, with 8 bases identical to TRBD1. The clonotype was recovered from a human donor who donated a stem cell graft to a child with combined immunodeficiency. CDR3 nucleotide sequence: TGTGCCAGCAGGATACGGACAGGGTTGGCCTACGAGCAGTACTTC. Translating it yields CASRIRTGLAYEQYF.